Shown below are 5 T cell receptor beta chains from a single sample sequenced in a study of shared T cell receptors in the human thymus (dated by TCRdb to 2020 to 2023). Libraries were built with the immunoSEQ multiplex PCR assay. As stored in TCRdb, this immuneACCESS dataset retains in-frame rearrangements with V and J assigned. A fraction of the clones does not appear; measured against another copy, unresolved V genes explain less than half of the discrepancy, and the remainder lacks a known reason. The sample table records hundreds of thousands of clones; approximately 90% of these occur just once. The leading ten clones occupy approximately 0.01% of the sample. The sample also formed part of further work on human thymus T cells.

Sequences were obtained from thymocytes. The receptor source for this set is a boy under two years old with a congenital heart defect. Donor details come from another sample of the same person, matched by shared clones.

The genes are TRBV11-2 and TRBJ2-5; D might be TRBD2 (5 bases). CDR3 length: 16 amino acids. Trimming left V 0 bases short and J 1 base short, with 12 bases between. Germline loops: CDR1 SGHAT, CDR2 FQNNGV. This CDR3 is CASSLDFGSSQETQYF. The CDR3 DNA reads TGTGCCAGCAGCTTAGATTTTGGGAGCAGCCAAGAGACCCAGTACTTC.

The chain has TRBV25-1 and TRBJ1-2, with a weak D call TRBD1 (6 bases). V was trimmed by 2 bases and J by 4 bases, leaving 11 bases between them. The CDR3 consists of 14 residues. Per germline, CDR1 MGHDK and CDR2 SYGVNS. DNA of the CDR3: TGTGCCAGCAGTGAAGTGGGGGCACCCTATGGCTACACCTTC. Residues: CASSEVGAPYGYTF.

The chain is built from TRBV7-8 and TRBJ2-7; 10 nucleotides match TRBD1. Germline assignment: CDR1 SGHVS and CDR2 FQNEAQ. CDR3 length equals 21 residues. The V gene end was trimmed by 1 base and the J gene end by 2 bases; junction bases not matched to a gene: 20. CDR3 loop: CASSLEGQGLAAEGRPYEQYF. The CDR3 DNA reads TGTGCCAGCAGCTTAGAGGGACAGGGGCTAGCGGCCGAGGGACGGCCCTACGAGCAGTACTTC.

The chain carries TRBV11-2 and TRBJ2-5, with D uncertain. The V end lost 5 bases, the J end lost 4 bases, and 14 bases lay between the germline ends. There are 14 residues in the CDR3. Germline CDR1 is SGHAT and CDR2 is FQNNGV. The CDR3 bases are TGTGCCAGCAGCCCTGCTATCGCCATAGAGACCCAGTACTTC. Translated, it gives CASSPAIAIETQYF.

The V call is TRBV28, the J call TRBJ1-4; the match to TRBD1 covers 8 bases. This CDR3 comprises 14 residues. V trimming: 5 bases; J trimming: 7 bases; junction bases outside the gene matches: 6. CDR1 is MDHEN and CDR2 is SYDVKM in the germline V gene. In DNA, the CDR3 is TGTGCCAGCAGTCCGGACAGGGAGGGTGAAAAACTGTTTTTT. Translation: CASSPDREGEKLFF.